What follows describes a single T cell receptor (beta chain). The specificity of this receptor is unknown. Base-call qualities are not available, and no considerably larger clone is one nucleotide away. Sorted unstimulated T cells and proliferating T cells recovered from mixed lymphocyte reactions underwent TCRbeta CDR3 sequencing. Fresh whole blood from nine to eleven HLA-typed healthy donors was used to isolate PBMCs. To map where alloreactive clones came from, CD4+ non-regulatory T cells in the unstimulated state were FACS-sorted. The CDR3 contains 14 residues, cysteine and phenylalanine counted. Only the CDR3 DNA is retained, 42 bases long and in frame from the first base. As encoded in the germline V gene, CDR1 is SNHLY while CDR2 is FYNNEI. Trimming costs V 6 bases and J 3 bases, and their ends lie 13 bases apart. This sample was taken from a study of siplizumab effects on memory and regulatory T cells (dated by TCRdb to between 2018 and 2021). About the full investigation: The study examined how the anti-CD2 antibody siplizumab affects alloreactive T-cell subsets in allogeneic mixed lymphocyte reactions built from human PBMCs. General findings and caveats noted by the study authors: For roughly 80-95% of proliferating CD4+ or CD8+ clones, no naive or memory phenotype could be assigned. Compared with memory T cells, unstimulated naive T cells appeared more diverse, and naive cells seemed to make a substantial contribution to the alloresponse. Whether proliferating Tregs from siplizumab cultures were suppressive was not functionally confirmed. Because sequences at frequencies below about 10^-5 were poorly captured, only a minor fraction of alloreactive clones could be mapped back to unstimulated subsets. In reactions with siplizumab, an average of 68.8% of mappable alloreactive CD4+ clones were Treg-derived, compared with around 30% in control reactions. Siplizumab significantly reduced the cumulative frequency of alloreactive sequences traceable to unstimulated CD4+ memory T cells.

Library preparation employed the immunoSEQ multiplex PCR assay. The deep sequencing platform assayed about 10^5 TCR templates per sample. Genomic DNA extracted from sorted T cells was used for TCRbeta CDR3 sequencing. Concerning the study's data processing: Clonal analysis of TCRbeta CDR3 data was done in the R programming language. Alloreactive CD4+ and CD8+ clones were defined by comparing unstimulated samples with post-reaction CFSE-low samples. Alloreactive CD4+ clones were assigned to regulatory or non-regulatory origin by matching sequences to sorted unstimulated Treg and non-Treg repertoires. In its TCRdb copy, this immuneACCESS table keeps in-frame sequences only and misses some clones. Where compared with another copy, unresolved V genes explain less than half of these, and the others have no known cause. That table supplies the V and J calls and clone size; D and trimming were determined from the DNA. The sample table contains 75,000 to 100,000 clones; only one count was recorded for about 94% of them. The ten most abundant clones make up 1% to 1.5% of the sample.

The sequenced sample consisted of non-Treg CD4+ T cells sorted from blood. The sample's cell subset or site label, in plain terms: FACS-sorted unstimulated CD4+ non-regulatory T cells. The chain couples TRBV2 to TRBJ2-3, with the D call perhaps TRBD1 or TRBD2, as 6 bases match in each case. The TCR was taken from a human donor in good health. The CDR3 loop reads CASSQRGETDTQYF. The base sequence is TGTGCCAGCAGCCAAAGGGGGGAAACAGATACGCAGTATTTT.